This T cell receptor (beta chain) comes out of a study of shared clonotypes between healthy human individuals. Study-level results: Between a few donors, naive CD4 clonotypes were shared at a level of about 5%.

The CDR3 sequence is 14 residues long. Trimming left V 0 bases short and J 7 bases short, with 13 bases between. Per the germline V gene, CDR1 is GTSNPN and CDR2 is SVGIG (reference sequence). Naivety among CD8 cells was defined by CD45RO negativity and positive CCR7 selection, thereby excluding terminally differentiated effector memory CD45RA+ cells. The authors' processing: ImmunoSEQ only sent back junction sequences with no quality scores, so filtering was done differently. The repertoire was sequenced with immunoSEQ multiplex PCR; TCRdb's copy has only in-frame clones and lacks some. V and J calls and clone size are copied from that table; D and trimming were computed from the DNA. The data hold 630,000 or so clones, with 95% to 98% observed a single time. A word on this clone: Its antigen remains unknown.

The chain recombines TRBV30 with TRBJ2-1, with D possibly TRBD1 on 6 matching bases. The receptor was isolated from a man younger than 40 in good health. The specimen sequenced was naive CD8+ T cells sorted from blood. The DNA of the CDR3 is TGTGCCTGGAGTGTAGGAGCAGGGGAGAATGAGCAGTTCTTC. Protein sequence: CAWSVGAGENEQFF.